This TCR beta chain was found in a study of control samples from healthy donors and cancer patients. Libraries were prepared by immunoSEQ multiplex PCR; TCRdb keeps only in-frame clonotypes and omits some of them. The sample has about 150,000 clones, roughly 94% seen once. The CDR3 is 16 residues long. From germline, CDR1 is SNHLY and CDR2 FYNNEI. The junction had 9 bases not matched to a gene; V was cut back by 8 bases and J by 0 bases. The sequence derives from a middle-aged man in good health. Sequencing input: blood. This chain connects TRBV2 to TRBJ1-2, with 10 positions matching TRBD1. The CDR3: CASSGTGVSSNYGYTF. The CDR3 DNA reads as TGTGCCAGCTCTGGGACAGGGGTCAGCTCTAACTATGGCTACACCTTC.